These 16 T cell receptor beta chains share one sample of origin, sequenced in a study of read filtering for tumor transcriptome and immune sequencing. From 300 to 400 ng of RNA, a library with molecular barcoded alpha/delta and beta/gamma adaptors was made. TCRdb re-called the reads through MiXCR, storing one row per CDR3 protein. The sample includes about 58,000 distinct CDR3 sequences, 9% to 15% seen only once; the top ten take more than 15%. The sample was a population of CD138-negative cells sorted from bone marrow. These receptors all stem from a donor aged 40 or older with multiple myeloma.

This clonotype was counted at least ten times. CDR3 sequence (DNA): TGTGCCAGCAGTACAGCAGGAGTCCGGGAGACCCAGTACTTC. Its protein product is CASSTAGVRETQYF. This chain links TRBV6-4 with TRBJ2-5; no clear D. From germline, CDR1 is MRHNA and CDR2 SNTAGT. The CDR3 totals 14 residues. Trimming stripped 5 bases from V and 5 bases from J, with 15 bases between.

This clonotype was recorded many times. J is TRBJ2-1 and V is TRBV20-1; D ambiguous. Germline V gene sequence: CDR1 DFQATT, CDR2 SNEGSKA (reference sequence). This CDR3 is 14 amino acids long. V was cut by 2 bases and J by 3 bases, with 11 bases left in between. CDR3 residues: CSARFRASYNEQFF. The CDR3 DNA reads TGCAGTGCTAGATTTCGGGCTAGCTACAATGAGCAGTTCTTC.

This clonotype came up many times. V usage is TRBV7-9 and J usage is TRBJ1-2, with 9 bases that match TRBD1. The V segment lost 4 bases and the J segment 2 bases; nucleotides outside the gene matches: 5. The CDR3 covers 15 residues. Germline V gene lookup returns CDR1 SEHNR and CDR2 FQNEAQ (reference sequence). The CDR3: CASSYAQGANYGYTF. CDR3 nucleotide sequence: TGTGCCAGCAGCTACGCACAGGGGGCGAACTATGGCTACACCTTC.

There are many counts of this clonotype. The V gene is TRBV4-1, the J gene TRBJ2-2; tentatively, D is TRBD1 (5 bases). The ends were cut back, 6 bases at V and 0 bases at J, with 11 bases in the middle. This CDR3 spans 15 amino acids. Germline CDR1 and CDR2: MGHRA and YSYEKL. CDR3 DNA sequence: TGCGCCAGCAGGCGAACAGGAACGAACACCGGGGAGCTGTTTTTT. Translated, it gives CASRRTGTNTGELFF.

This clonotype was counted ten times or more. This chain uses TRBV30 with TRBJ1-5; 7 bases are a match to TRBD1. CDR1 is GTSNPN and CDR2 is SVGIG in the germline V gene (reference sequence). Unmatched junction bases numbered 15, after V lost 2 bases and J lost 5 bases. The CDR3 consists of 17 residues. The CDR3 bases are TGTGCCTGGAGTCCCCGACAGGGCTCCACGGTGGATCAGCCCCAGCATTTT. It yields the protein CAWSPRQGSTVDQPQHF.

This clonotype came up many times. One end of the junction varies from germline; a read error may be responsible. The CDR3 here is CSARDPYGNTGELFF. As DNA, the CDR3 is TGCAGTGCTCGAGACCCCTATGGTAACACCGGGGAGCTGTTTTTT. The rearrangement uses TRBV20-1 and TRBJ2-2; D gene ambiguous. The CDR3 totals 15 residues. Germline CDR1 is DFQATT and CDR2 is SNEGSKA (reference sequence).

This clonotype was picked up many times. This chain links TRBV6-5 with TRBJ2-1; 9 bases match TRBD2. Germline V gives CDR1 MNHEY, CDR2 SVGAGI. This CDR3 has 15 residues. V lost 7 bases to trimming and J lost 7 bases; unmatched junction nucleotides: 11. CDR3 sequence reads: CASTRGLAGKNEQFF. CDR3 bases: TGTGCCAGCACCCGCGGGCTAGCGGGGAAGAATGAGCAGTTCTTC.

Details on this clonotype: A much larger clone sits a single nucleotide away, making a read error possible. The chain couples TRBV18 to TRBJ2-1; TRBD1 matches 8 bases. V gave up 4 bases and J gave up 7 bases; unmatched junction bases: 12. The V gene's germline CDR1 is KGHSH and CDR2 LQKENI. CDR3 length equals 16 residues. The CDR3 DNA follows: TGTGCCAGCTCACAACCGTCAGGGGGCTTTGGGAATGAGCAGTTCTTC. As protein: CASSQPSGGFGNEQFF.

This clonotype occurred many times. This CDR3 reads CASSPRRGRQETQYF. The CDR3 nucleotides are TGTGCCAGCAGTCCCAGGCGGGGGCGCCAAGAGACCCAGTACTTC. This chain joins TRBV25-1 and TRBJ2-5, with a possible D match to TRBD2 (7 bases). Trimming removed 5 bases from V and 1 base from J, with 14 bases in between. CDR3 length: 15 residues. CDR1 MGHDK and CDR2 SYGVNS come from the germline V gene.

This clonotype came up many times. V is TRBV6-6 and J is TRBJ2-5, with unresolved D. CDR3 size: 11 residues. CDR1 is MNHNY, CDR2 SVGAGI, per germline (reference sequence). The ends were cut back, 2 bases at V and 5 bases at J, with 3 bases in the middle. The CDR3: CASSYRETQYF. In nucleotides, the CDR3 is TGTGCCAGCAGTTACCGGGAGACCCAGTACTTC.

In its sample, this clonotype ranks as large. The chain combines TRBV29-1 with TRBJ2-1; 11 bases fit TRBD2. This CDR3 is built from 14 residues. V was clipped by 7 bases and J by 8 bases; unmatched bases: 10. Germline values: CDR1 SQVTM, CDR2 ANQGSEA. The CDR3 here is CSATPSGGWDEQFF. In DNA form, the CDR3 reads TGCAGCGCTACCCCTAGCGGGGGGTGGGATGAGCAGTTCTTC.

This clonotype was picked up many times. CDR3 DNA: TGTGCCAGCAGCTCCGGGGACATGAAAGAGACCCAGTACTTC. This encodes CASSSGDMKETQYF. The chain combines TRBV5-5 with TRBJ2-5; possibly TRBD1 for D (6 bases). This CDR3 contains 14 residues. CDR1 SGHKS and CDR2 YYEKEE come from the germline V gene (reference sequence). V dropped 3 bases and J dropped 3 bases, with 12 bases sitting between them.

This clonotype was found many times. This chain uses TRBV27 with TRBJ2-1, with 7 bases aligning to TRBD2. The CDR3 is made up of 15 amino acids. V lost 5 bases, J lost 0 bases, and 4 bases stayed unmatched. CDR1 is MNHEY and CDR2 is SMNVEV in the germline V gene (reference sequence). The CDR3 bases are TGTGCCAGCAGTCGGGGGGAAAGCTCCTACAATGAGCAGTTCTTC. Its translation is CASSRGESSYNEQFF.

This clonotype was counted many times. This rearrangement joins TRBV6-5 to TRBJ1-1; D might be TRBD1 (5 bases). There are 19 residues in the CDR3. V was shortened by 0 bases and J by 1 base, with 21 bases between the two germline ends. Germline V gene sequence: CDR1 MNHEY, CDR2 SVGAGI. In nucleotides, the CDR3 is TGTGCCAGCAGTTACTCTTCCCCACAGACAGTCGCTGGGAACACTGAAGCTTTCTTT. This encodes CASSYSSPQTVAGNTEAFF.

The table lists this clonotype with many counts. The CDR3 sequence: CASTLTGASSPLHF. The CDR3 DNA reads as TGTGCCAGCACCCTGACAGGGGCGAGTTCACCCCTCCACTTT. This chain links TRBV12-3 or TRBV12-4 with TRBJ1-6; 8 bases align to TRBD1. The CDR3 loop spans 14 amino acids. V was pared by 7 bases and J by 9 bases, with 8 bases of the junction left unmatched.

This clonotype was detected many times. The gene calls are TRBV7-3 and TRBJ2-2; D is tentatively TRBD1 or TRBD2 (5 bases each). Germline CDR1 reads SGHTA; CDR2 reads FQGTGA. The V gene lost 0 bases and the J gene lost 5 bases, with 7 bases spanning the gap. The CDR3 loop spans 14 amino acids. The CDR3 is CASSLTGETGELFF. The DNA of the CDR3 is TGTGCCAGCAGCTTAACAGGGGAGACCGGGGAGCTGTTTTTT.